This T cell receptor (beta chain) is from a study of cytomegalovirus exposure and HLA in healthy donors. Across the study: There were some 400 genotyped donors. Of these, roughly 80% fell in the genetic ancestry cluster associated with self-reported Caucasian donors.

The CDR3 loop spans 13 amino acids. The germline CDR1 and CDR2 sequences are SNHLY and FYNNEI. V trimming: 6 bases; J trimming: 12 bases; junction bases outside the gene matches: 12. PCR amplification relied on 60 Vbeta primers (plus 13 Jbeta primers). Authors' analysis steps: The authors later counted about 80 million unique TCR beta chains, some 11 million of them shared. Profiled with immunoSEQ multiplex PCR; TCRdb holds only in-frame clones, not every one. V and J calls and clone size are as listed in that table; D and trimming were resolved from the DNA. Among approximately 200,000 clones listed, around three quarters were seen once.

This chain links TRBV2 with TRBJ1-2, with 8 nucleotides matching TRBD1. This TCR was sampled from a man younger than 45 in good health and CMV-seronegative. Material for sequencing was PBMCs. CDR3: CASSHRTGLSDTF. Written as DNA, the CDR3 is TGTGCCAGCAGCCACAGGACAGGGTTGTCCGACACCTTC.